Sequencing of this TCR beta chain was carried out in a study of shared clonotypes between healthy human individuals. General study results and limits: Relative to clonotypes present in all four donors, those not shared had lower generation probabilities. Rarefaction revealed incomplete sorted-subset sequencing despite large depth. A small donor pool kept down the genetic and exposure-history diversity that was represented.

Of note for this clone: Antigen unknown.

CDR3 length equals 19 residues. Germline V gives CDR1 SEHNR, CDR2 FQNEAQ (reference sequence). J lost 0 bases, V lost 5 bases, and 10 bases had no gene match. Investigators spread the genomic DNA of each subset evenly over several immunoSEQ plates. Using immunoSEQ multiplex PCR, the repertoire was profiled, and TCRdb retains in-frame clones only, with some absent. The sample has some 2.4 million clones; 80% to 95% are singletons. What was sequenced was naive CD4+ T cells from PBMCs. Subset reported: CD45RA+ positively selected. This receptor was obtained from a man aged 18 to 29 in good health. Some clones in this sample may be carry-over from other donors' samples. The rearrangement links TRBV7-9 to TRBJ2-6, with 10 nucleotides matching TRBD1. The CDR3 nucleotides read TGTGCCAGCAGCCCCCTACGTAGGGACAGGGGCTCTGGGGCCAACGTCCTGACTTTC. Translated: CASSPLRRDRGSGANVLTF.